This T cell receptor beta chain is drawn from a study of T cell clonality in common variable immunodeficiency. Whole-study results and caveats: In common variable immunodeficiency, TCR beta chains reportedly carried fewer deletions and N-nucleotide insertions. CVID subjects showed higher TCRbeta clonality than healthy controls. Compared with controls, CVID subjects had fewer shared TCRbeta clones.

Equal genomic DNA amounts from CVID and control samples were sequenced. Sequencing used immunoSEQ multiplex PCR; TCRdb keeps in-frame clones, though not all of them. The sample includes 40,000 to 55,000 clones, none of them occurring once. A remark on this clone: The antigen remains unidentified. The read halts 3 residues ahead of the CDR3 end, with the missing end drawn from the germline J gene.

The CDR3 runs 15 residues. Germline values: CDR1 SGHVS, CDR2 FNYEAQ. The J segment lost 4 bases and the V segment lost 5 bases, leaving 8 bases of the junction unmatched. This chain joins TRBV7-6 and TRBJ2-3; 8 bases agree with TRBD2. This clonotype was obtained from a person between 18 and 70 years old in good health. The specimen was peripheral blood mononuclear cells. CDR3 bases read: TGTGCCAGCAGCCCAAGCGGGGGTCTAGCAGATACG. It is translated as CASSPSGGLADT. The whole CDR3 sequence reads CASSPSGGLADTQYF.